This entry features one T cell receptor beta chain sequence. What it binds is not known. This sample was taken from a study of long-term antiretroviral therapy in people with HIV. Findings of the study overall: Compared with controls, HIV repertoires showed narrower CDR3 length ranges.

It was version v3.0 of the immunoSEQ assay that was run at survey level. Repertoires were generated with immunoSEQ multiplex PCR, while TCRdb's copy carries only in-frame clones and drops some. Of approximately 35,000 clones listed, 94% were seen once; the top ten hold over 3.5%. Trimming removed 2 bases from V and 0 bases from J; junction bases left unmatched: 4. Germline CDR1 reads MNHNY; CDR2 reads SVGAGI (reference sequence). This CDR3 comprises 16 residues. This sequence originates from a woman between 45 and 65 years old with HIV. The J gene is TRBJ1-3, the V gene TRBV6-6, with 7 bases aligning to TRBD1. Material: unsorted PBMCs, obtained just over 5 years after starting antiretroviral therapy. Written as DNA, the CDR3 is TGTGCCAGCAGTTACGGCGGACAGGACTCTGGAAACACCATATATTTT. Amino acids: CASSYGGQDSGNTIYF.